A selection of T cell receptor beta chains follows, all from one sample in a study of T cells after yellow fever vaccination. TCRdb fed the 5' RACE reads into MiXCR, producing one record per CDR3 protein. The sample lists around 300,000 distinct CDR3 sequences, over 4% occurring once. The input for sequencing was PBMCs, taken 5 days after the yellow fever booster vaccination. The receptors come from a man aged 18 to 35 who received the YFV17D yellow fever vaccine. Each CDR3 is given with its conserved first and last residue. Clone size is stated in some rows and not others, as once, few, many or a class when expanded.

v_gene,j_gene,len,abundance,CDR3aa
TRBV12-3/TRBV12-4,TRBJ2-1,14,few,CASSRQGGYNEQFF
TRBV12-3/TRBV12-4,TRBJ1-2,13,NA,CASTLHRNYGYTF
TRBV10-3,TRBJ1-2,16,few,CAIRKNTGTSNYGYTF
TRBV24-1,TRBJ2-1,15,many,CATSDSGLFANEQFF
TRBV4-1,TRBJ2-3,14,few,CASSQETGADTQYF
TRBV30,TRBJ1-2,11,few,CAWMRDYGYTF
TRBV24-1,TRBJ1-1,16,many,CATSESSEGQGTEAFF
TRBV24-1,TRBJ1-2,14,few,CATSDYPGEYGYTF
TRBV5-1,TRBJ2-2,16,NA,CASSWSTGGATGELFF
TRBV18,TRBJ1-6,15,once,CASSEARPRVSPLHF
TRBV7-9,TRBJ1-1,14,many,CASTQGGGSTEAFF
TRBV5-4,TRBJ2-1,13,few,CASSHQGGNEQFF
TRBV5-1,TRBJ2-1,15,many,CASSLTGGLLVEQFF
TRBV28,TRBJ2-3,13,NA,CANGGLGTDTQYF
TRBV6-1,TRBJ1-5,17,few,CASSGHQTGTAYQPQHF
TRBV5-1,TRBJ2-7,15,many,CASSLGLAGINEQYF
TRBV11-2,TRBJ2-5,15,few,CASSLRASWGETQYF
TRBV6-5,TRBJ2-5,13,few,CASRVWLEETQYF
TRBV27,TRBJ2-3,16,few,CASSIPTGAKEDTQYF
TRBV19,TRBJ2-5,14,few,CASSIGGNQETQYF
TRBV7-8,TRBJ2-7,14,few,CASSFGPREDEQYF
TRBV6-1,TRBJ2-1,16,NA,CASSPGQGSFYNEQFF
TRBV6-2/TRBV6-3,TRBJ2-2,18,NA,CASSYSRGVGSSTGELFF
TRBV11-2,TRBJ2-2,16,NA,CASSKIRGLITGELFF
TRBV7-2,TRBJ2-1,11,NA,CASRDSGEQFF
TRBV7-9,TRBJ1-4,14,NA,CASSQQGVGEKLFF
TRBV5-1,TRBJ2-1,12,few,CASSLVAREQFF
TRBV20-1,TRBJ2-2,14,many,CSVTGTRSTGELFF
TRBV7-6,TRBJ1-4,20,NA,CASRGRRDRGLTSTNEKLFF
TRBV20-1,TRBJ1-3,17,many,CSAQDLLQGFTGNTIYF
TRBV5-1,TRBJ1-2,16,few,CASSLKGTGSGYGYTF
TRBV5-1,TRBJ1-4,15,NA,CASSLGVGTNEKLFF
TRBV12-3/TRBV12-4,TRBJ1-2,13,many,CASSRDRGGGYTF
TRBV19,TRBJ2-4,17,few,CASSRTSGAPAKNIQYF
TRBV7-9,TRBJ2-1,14,NA,CASSSRTYNNEQFF
TRBV19,TRBJ1-2,12,NA,CASREQNYGYTF
TRBV4-3,TRBJ1-2,16,many,CASSQESFRVGYGYTF
TRBV29-1,TRBJ2-3,12,NA,CSVPRGTDTQYF
TRBV20-1,TRBJ1-2,12,many,CSASTDNYGYTF
TRBV7-3,TRBJ2-3,11,NA,CASSSIGPQYF
TRBV5-1,TRBJ2-7,16,few,CASSLAKTSGGAEQYF
TRBV7-2,TRBJ1-2,16,NA,CASSYTGTGVGYGYTF
TRBV5-1,TRBJ1-4,18,NA,CASSLGWGSGSANEKLFF
TRBV4-1,TRBJ2-5,15,NA,CASSQDPGTQETQYF
TRBV12-3/TRBV12-4,TRBJ2-3,18,NA,CASSSLFSPSGGGDTQYF
TRBV10-3,TRBJ1-2,13,NA,CAISGTTVDGYTF
TRBV2,TRBJ2-5,15,NA,CASSRIGTSEETQYF
TRBV6-5,TRBJ1-2,15,many,CASSYSDRVYYGYTF
TRBV3-1,TRBJ2-3,15,few,CASSHTGTGPDTQYF
TRBV3-1,TRBJ2-2,15,NA,CASSHRLKNTGELFF
TRBV15,TRBJ2-7,13,few,CATSRGRVYEQYF
TRBV7-9,TRBJ1-2,15,few,CASSLHRGQGYGYTF
TRBV7-8,TRBJ2-3,12,NA,CASAPSTDTQYF
TRBV5-1,TRBJ2-5,15,few,CASSLVITSQETQYF
TRBV5-1,TRBJ2-5,14,NA,CASSLGRSRETQYF
TRBV7-9,TRBJ1-1,14,few,CASSVLTGTGKAFF
TRBV29-1,TRBJ1-2,11,NA,CSVRTVYGYTF